These 29 T cell receptor beta chains were sequenced from one sample in a study of cytomegalovirus exposure and HLA in healthy donors. The PCR contained 60 Vbeta and 13 Jbeta primers. This table comes from immunoSEQ multiplex PCR, and its TCRdb copy is limited to in-frame clones, with some not included. The sample has 150,000 to 200,000 clones; more than 75% are singletons. Material for sequencing was PBMCs. The receptors derive from a woman aged 45-60 years in good health and CMV-seropositive.

The CDR3 DNA sequence: TGCGCCAGCAGCCCCGCCGGGACAGGGCAGAGTGAGCAGTTCTTC. This codes for CASSPAGTGQSEQFF. The V call is TRBV5-1, the J call TRBJ2-1, with 9 bases aligning to TRBD1. Germline-derived CDR1 and CDR2 are SGHRS and YFSETQ. The ends lost 4 bases at V and 9 bases at J; junction bases unmatched: 11. The CDR3 is made up of 15 amino acids.

V usage is TRBV7-6 and J usage is TRBJ2-6; possible D gene TRBD1, 7 bases. Germline lookup yields CDR1 SGHVS and CDR2 FNYEAQ. The CDR3 length is 15 residues. V lost 6 bases and J 15 bases, leaving 24 bases between the germline ends. The CDR3 spells CASSSGGQPSHGLTF. The CDR3 nucleotides read TGTGCCAGCAGTTCCGGGGGACAGCCCTCCCACGGCCTGACTTTC.

The chain has TRBV19 and TRBJ1-5, with TRBD1 identical over 7 bases. The germline V gene has CDR1 LNHDA and CDR2 SQIVND (reference sequence). The J segment lost 0 bases and the V segment lost 9 bases, leaving 14 bases of the junction unmatched. The CDR3 loop spans 17 amino acids. Written as DNA, the CDR3 is TGTGCCAGGGGGACAGACATTGCCCCTGGTAGCAATCAGCCCCAGCATTTT. Protein product: CARGTDIAPGSNQPQHF.

CDR3: CASSERMIRGLDGYTF. CDR3 DNA sequence: TGTGCCAGCAGTGAAAGGATGATTCGGGGGTTGGATGGCTACACCTTC. J is TRBJ1-2 and V is TRBV6-1; the D gene is possibly TRBD1 (5 bases). The CDR3 extends over 16 amino acids. Germline V gene lookup returns CDR1 MNHNS and CDR2 SASEGT. Deletions cut 2 bases from V and 6 bases from J, with 19 bases between.

The rearrangement uses TRBV6-1 and TRBJ1-4, with 9 bases fitting TRBD1. The junction had 7 bases not matched to a gene; V was cut back by 7 bases and J by 7 bases. The CDR3 has 14 residues. The germline V gene has CDR1 MNHNS and CDR2 SASEGT. The CDR3 DNA follows: TGTGCCAGCAAACCGGGACAGGGCGCTGAAAAACTGTTTTTT. Its protein product is CASKPGQGAEKLFF.

The rearrangement links TRBV6-6 to TRBJ2-1, with 11 bases identical to TRBD2. Germline V gene sequence: CDR1 MNHNY, CDR2 SVGAGI (reference sequence). V dropped 8 bases and J dropped 10; count of bases not matched to a gene: 10. This CDR3 is built from 14 residues. As DNA, the CDR3 is TGTGCCAGCGGACCACTAGCGGGAGTGGACGAGCAGTTCTTC. It yields the protein CASGPLAGVDEQFF.

The rearrangement joins TRBV28 to TRBJ2-7; TRBD2 matches 7 bases. The CDR3 is made up of 15 amino acids. Trimming cost V 7 bases and J 0 bases; bases outside gene matches: 9. Germline-derived CDR1 and CDR2 are MDHEN and SYDVKM. CDR3 residues: CASIAPASGSYEQYF. As DNA, the CDR3 is TGTGCCAGCATCGCCCCGGCTAGCGGCTCCTACGAGCAGTACTTC.

This clone was found a few times. The CDR3 loop is CASSLNGVGTGNYGYTF. DNA of the CDR3: TGTGCCAGCAGCTTAAATGGAGTTGGGACAGGGAACTATGGCTACACCTTC. The chain recombines TRBV11-2 with TRBJ1-2; TRBD1 matches 9 bases. Germline V CDR1 and CDR2: SGHAT, FQNNGV. CDR3 size: 17 residues. J was trimmed by 2 bases and V by 2 bases; bases with no gene match: 9.

CDR3 residues: CASSLDREDQPQHF. CDR3 sequence (DNA): TGTGCCAGCAGCCTCGACAGGGAGGATCAGCCCCAGCATTTT. This chain uses TRBV7-9 with TRBJ1-5; 7 nucleotides match TRBD1. This CDR3 comprises 14 residues. The V and J ends lost 5 bases and 5 bases, in that order; junction bases with no gene match: 6. CDR1 and CDR2 (germline): SEHNR, FQNEAQ (reference sequence).

The table lists this clone with a few counts. The chain uses TRBV9 and TRBJ1-2; TRBD1 matches 8 bases. V lost 0 bases to trimming and J lost 0 bases; unmatched junction nucleotides: 7. CDR3 length equals 17 residues. Germline V gene sequence: CDR1 SGDLS, CDR2 YYNGEE. CDR3 region: CASSVDPGGASNYGYTF. The CDR3, as DNA: TGTGCCAGCAGCGTAGATCCAGGGGGCGCGTCTAACTATGGCTACACCTTC.

In its sample, this clone was seen a few times. V gene TRBV6-1 combines with J gene TRBJ2-1, with a weak D call TRBD1 (5 bases). Germline CDR1 reads MNHNS; CDR2 reads SASEGT. There are 14 residues in the CDR3. The germline V and J ends were trimmed by 5 bases and 4 bases, with 12 bases remaining between them. CDR3 region: CASSLQTAYNEQFF. CDR3 in DNA: TGTGCCAGCAGTTTACAGACAGCTTACAATGAGCAGTTCTTC.

The rearrangement joins TRBV18 to TRBJ1-3; 7 nucleotides align to TRBD1. V lost 4 bases and J lost 0; bases outside the gene matches: 6. CDR1 and CDR2 (germline): KGHSH, LQKENI. There are 16 residues in the CDR3. The CDR3 region has the DNA TGTGCCAGCTCACAGGGACAGACCTACTCTGGAAACACCATATATTTT. Its translation is CASSQGQTYSGNTIYF.

V is TRBV19 and J is TRBJ2-1; D may be TRBD2 (6 bases). The CDR3 covers 16 residues. V was pared by 7 bases and J by 6 bases, with 22 bases between. Germline lookup yields CDR1 LNHDA and CDR2 SQIVND (reference sequence). In DNA, the CDR3 is TGTGCCAGTAAGGCCCTTGGGGCTAGCGAGAGCAATGAGCAGTTCTTC. This codes for CASKALGASESNEQFF.

The chain links TRBV6-6 to TRBJ2-7, with TRBD1 as a possible D gene (6 bases). Germline assignment: CDR1 MNHNY and CDR2 SVGAGI (reference sequence). The CDR3 spans 15 residues. V lost 0 bases and J 2 bases, leaving 11 bases between the germline ends. The CDR3 DNA reads TGTGCCAGCAGTTACTCGACAGGCTCGACCTACGAGCAGTACTTC. This encodes CASSYSTGSTYEQYF.

The V call is TRBV2, the J call TRBJ1-5, with D uncertain. In germline, CDR1 is SNHLY, CDR2 FYNNEI. Trimming pared 7 bases from V and 3 bases from J, leaving 10 bases between. CDR3 length: 13 residues. The CDR3 here is CASTSGNNQPQHF. CDR3 sequence (DNA): TGTGCCAGCACCTCGGGGAACAATCAGCCCCAGCATTTT.

In this sample, this clone turned up a few times. CDR3 nucleotides: TGTGCCAGCAGCAGATCGGGACAATACGAGCAGTACTTC. Translation: CASSRSGQYEQYF. This chain links TRBV7-6 with TRBJ2-7; D is possibly TRBD1 (6 bases). The CDR3 runs to 13 residues. Trimming left V 5 bases short and J 4 bases short, with 12 bases between. Germline values: CDR1 SGHVS, CDR2 FNYEAQ.

This clone was seen a handful of times. V gene TRBV30 combines with J gene TRBJ2-7; 8 bases line up with TRBD1. J was trimmed by 3 bases and V by 5 bases; bases with no gene match: 9. There are 14 residues in the CDR3. Germline V gene sequence: CDR1 GTSNPN, CDR2 SVGIG (reference sequence). DNA of the CDR3: TGTGCCTGGGGGGGGACAGGTCGACGCTACGAGCAGTACTTC. It translates to CAWGGTGRRYEQYF.

The CDR3 sequence is CASSFSRSPTNEKLFF. The CDR3 DNA is TGTGCCAGCAGCTTCTCTCGCAGTCCAACTAATGAAAAACTGTTTTTT. The chain uses TRBV11-2 and TRBJ1-4; no clear D gene. The CDR3 runs to 16 residues. Germline assignment: CDR1 SGHAT and CDR2 FQNNGV. The V gene lost 3 bases and the J gene lost 0 bases, with 11 bases spanning the gap.

This chain joins TRBV9 and TRBJ2-3, with 8 bases matching TRBD2. The germline CDR1 and CDR2 sequences are SGDLS and YYNGEE. The CDR3 has 18 amino acids. The junction had 9 bases not matched to a gene; V was cut back by 0 bases and J by 0 bases. The CDR3 DNA reads as TGTGCCAGCAGCGTAGCTATTTTGGCGGGGGGAAGCACAGATACGCAGTATTTT. Residues: CASSVAILAGGSTDTQYF.

This clone was counted between two and nine times. DNA of the CDR3: TGTGCCAGCAGCTTCGGAGAGACCCAGTACTTC. Translating gives CASSFGETQYF. The chain combines TRBV5-6 with TRBJ2-5; D is undetermined. V dropped 2 bases and J dropped 4 bases, with 3 bases sitting between them. Germline lookup yields CDR1 SGHDT and CDR2 YYEEEE. The CDR3 is made up of 11 amino acids. Full variable domain (outside the CDR3, taken from reference TRBV5-6 and TRBJ2-5): DAGVTQSPTHLIKTRGQQVTLRCSPKSGHDTVSWYQQALGQGPQFIFQYYEEEERQRGNFPDRFSGHQFPNYSSELNVNALLLGDSALYLCASSFGETQYFGPGTRLLVL.

V gene TRBV5-5 combines with J gene TRBJ1-1; 7 bases agree with TRBD1. V was pared by 0 bases and J by 4 bases, with 0 bases of the junction left unmatched. Germline lookup yields CDR1 SGHKS and CDR2 YYEKEE (reference sequence). There are 13 residues in the CDR3. CDR3 amino acids: CASSLEGATEAFF. CDR3 in DNA: TGTGCCAGCAGCTTGGAGGGGGCCACTGAAGCTTTCTTT.

There are a few counts of this clone. The chain is built from TRBV11-2 and TRBJ2-3; maybe TRBD2 (5 bases). Germline values: CDR1 SGHAT, CDR2 FQNNGV. V gave up 6 bases and J gave up 3 bases, with 19 bases separating them. The CDR3 consists of 16 residues. CDR3 nucleotide sequence: TGTGCCAGCAGACATAATACTAGTCCCTTTACAGATACGCAGTATTTT. Protein sequence: CASRHNTSPFTDTQYF. The complete variable domain, with remaining parts taken from reference TRBV11-2 and TRBJ2-3, reads EAGVAQSPRYKIIEKRQSVAFWCNPISGHATLYWYQQILGQGPKLLIQFQNNGVVDDSQLPKDRFSAERLKGVDSTLKIQPAKLEDSAVYLCASRHNTSPFTDTQYFGPGTRLTVL.

V and J are TRBV6-1 and TRBJ1-5; maybe TRBD1 (5 bases). This CDR3 contains 15 residues. Trimming pared 4 bases from V and 3 bases from J, leaving 13 bases between. The germline CDR1 and CDR2 sequences are MNHNS and SASEGT. This chain's CDR3 is CASSGQHDINQPQHF. CDR3 sequence (DNA): TGTGCCAGCAGTGGACAGCACGATATCAATCAGCCCCAGCATTTT.

J is TRBJ2-7 and V is TRBV6-1, with D perhaps matching TRBD1 (7 bases). The V gene's germline CDR1 is MNHNS and CDR2 SASEGT. V lost 4 bases to trimming and J lost 11 bases, with 18 bases between them. CDR3 length: 13 amino acids. The DNA for the CDR3 is TGTGCCAGCAGTGGTGGAGGGGGCGCAGGGAAGTACTTC. Its translation is CASSGGGGAGKYF.

This chain connects TRBV5-6 to TRBJ1-2; 7 nucleotides line up with TRBD1. CDR1 is SGHDT and CDR2 is YYEEEE in the germline V gene. This CDR3 has 14 residues. V dropped 4 bases and J dropped 2; count of bases not matched to a gene: 5. In DNA form, the CDR3 reads TGTGCCAGCAGCCGAGCGACAGGGAACTATGGCTACACCTTC. Its protein product is CASSRATGNYGYTF.

The chain combines TRBV5-1 with TRBJ2-5, with TRBD1 as a possible D gene (5 bases). The assigned J gene may be wrong: the sequence end matches TRBJ2-7 better. CDR1 SGHRS and CDR2 YFSETQ come from the germline V gene. The CDR3 runs to 15 residues. CDR3 protein: CASSLVGQGSYEQYF. In DNA form, the CDR3 reads TGCGCCAGCAGCTTGGTAGGGCAGGGATCCTACGAGCAGTACTTC.

This rearrangement joins TRBV27 to TRBJ2-3; D not certain. Germline values: CDR1 MNHEY, CDR2 SMNVEV (reference sequence). V was trimmed by 6 bases and J by 3 bases, leaving 16 bases between them. This CDR3 comprises 15 residues. The CDR3 sequence: CASRPANLGTDTQYF. For the CDR3, the DNA is TGTGCCAGCAGGCCGGCTAACCTCGGGACAGATACGCAGTATTTT.

V and J are TRBV5-1 and TRBJ2-7; TRBD1 matches at 7 bases. Germline CDR1 reads SGHRS; CDR2 reads YFSETQ. The CDR3 loop spans 17 amino acids. V dropped 3 bases and J dropped 3; count of bases not matched to a gene: 15. CDR3 loop: CASSWGGGTGELYEQYF. In nucleotides, the CDR3 is TGCGCCAGCAGCTGGGGTGGGGGCACAGGGGAGCTCTACGAGCAGTACTTC.

The rearrangement links TRBV5-1 to TRBJ2-6; TRBD2 matches 10 bases. Unmatched junction bases numbered 3, after V lost 0 bases and J lost 3 bases. This CDR3 comprises 17 residues. The germline V gene encodes CDR1 SGHRS and CDR2 YFSETQ. DNA for the CDR3: TGCGCCAGCAGCTTGGGGACTAGCGGCGGTGGGGCCAACGTCCTGACTTTC. Translated: CASSLGTSGGGANVLTF.